This is a list of T cell receptor beta chains from one sample in a study of PD-1 blockade in mismatch repair-deficient tumors. Measured with immunoSEQ multiplex PCR; TCRdb has only the in-frame clones, and not every one. The sample has 100,000 to 150,000 clones; about 90% are singletons. The sequencing here drew on peripheral blood, taken approximately 70 weeks after starting pembrolizumab. The origin of the receptors is an adult with mismatch repair-deficient cancer. Each CDR3 is given with its conserved first and last residue. A D gene is named only where the DNA matches it firmly. Size is omitted from some rows. Given values are once, few, many or a class for expanded clones.

v_call	j_call	clone_size	d_call	cdr3_nt	cdr3_aa
TRBV6-6	TRBJ2-3	-	TRBD1	TGTGCCAGCAGTTCTATCACAGGGGTGGGCACAGATACGCAGTATTTT	CASSSITGVGTDTQYF
TRBV19	TRBJ1-4	-	TRBD1	TGTGCCAGTAGTTCACCACGGACAGGGGGCGGGTATGAAAAACTGTTTTTT	CASSSPRTGGGYEKLFF
TRBV4-1	TRBJ2-7	-	TRBD2	TGCGCCAGCAGCCAAGGGTGGGGCGGGAGCACCTACGAGCAGTACTTC	CASSQGWGGSTYEQYF
TRBV6-6	TRBJ2-2	-	-	TGTGCCAGCAGTTACAGGACCGTGTCCGGGGAGCTGTTTTTT	CASSYRTVSGELFF
TRBV4-3	TRBJ2-1	-	-	TGCGCCAGCAGCCAAACCCCCCCCGGACGGGTAAGGCATGAGCAGTTCTTC	CASSQTPPGRVRHEQFF
TRBV7-3	TRBJ2-2	-	-	TGTGCCAGCAGCGTACAGGGAGATCGCACCGGGGAGCTGTTTTTT	CASSVQGDRTGELFF
TRBV28	TRBJ2-5	once	-	TGTGCCAGCAGTTTAGACAGTGGGCTAGCCCAAGAGACCCAGTACTTC	CASSLDSGLAQETQYF
TRBV4-2	TRBJ1-1	once	-	TGTGCCAGCAGCCAAGGGTCTACGGGGAACACTGAAGCTTTCTTT	CASSQGSTGNTEAFF
TRBV7-2	TRBJ1-2	-	-	TGTGCCGGCGCGAGGGGTCACTATGGCTACACCTTC	CAGARGHYGYTF
TRBV19	TRBJ2-7	-	-	TGTGCCAGTAGTATCCAGGGGAGTATCGAGCAGTACTTC	CASSIQGSIEQYF
TRBV4-3	TRBJ2-7	-	TRBD1	TGCGCCAGCAGACGGGACAGGGGGTTTTACGAGCAGTACTTC	CASRRDRGFYEQYF
TRBV7-2	TRBJ1-2	few	-	TGTGCCAGCAGCCCCCAGGGTGGGCCTAACTATGGCTACACCTTC	CASSPQGGPNYGYTF
TRBV7-9	TRBJ2-7	-	TRBD1	TGTGCCAGCAGCTTAGCCCAACAGGGGTACGAGCAGTACTTC	CASSLAQQGYEQYF
TRBV7-8	TRBJ2-7	-	-	TGTGCCAGCAGCTTAGCGAGACCTACTCTGGGCCGTTACGAGCAGTACTTC	CASSLARPTLGRYEQYF
TRBV2	TRBJ2-3	-	-	TGTGCCAGCGGTAAGGAATTCACAGATACGCAGTATTTT	CASGKEFTDTQYF
TRBV7-9	TRBJ2-7	-	-	TGTGCCAGCAGCCCCCACAGGGGGGGGTACGAGCAGTACTTC	CASSPHRGGYEQYF
TRBV13	TRBJ2-5	-	-	TGTGCCAGCAGTATGGGGGAGACCCAGTACTTC	CASSMGETQYF
TRBV2	TRBJ1-5	-	TRBD1	TGTGCCAGCAGTAGGGGGACAGGGAATAGCAATCAGCCCCAGCATTTT	CASSRGTGNSNQPQHF
TRBV5-1	TRBJ2-7	-	-	TGCGCCAGTTCCGGAACGTCGACGCACGAGCAGTACTTC	CASSGTSTHEQYF
TRBV11-3	TRBJ2-7	-	-	TGTGCCAGCAGCTTACAGGCGGCCAACGAGCAGTACTTC	CASSLQAANEQYF
TRBV4-3	TRBJ2-1	-	-	TGCGCCAGCAGCCAAGATCAGGGCGGTTCCTACAATGAGCAGTTCTTC	CASSQDQGGSYNEQFF
TRBV19	TRBJ2-1	-	-	TGTGCCAGTAGTATAGTTGACGGTTCCAGTGAGCAGTTCTTC	CASSIVDGSSEQFF
TRBV10-3	TRBJ2-7	-	TRBD2	TGTGCCATCAGCCGGGGACTAGCGGGAGGGTCCTACGAGCAGTACTTC	CAISRGLAGGSYEQYF
TRBV9	TRBJ1-1	-	-	TGTGCCAGCAGCTTAACCCGGGACCGCGCAAACACTGAAGCTTTCTTT	CASSLTRDRANTEAFF
TRBV11-3	TRBJ2-5	-	-	TGTGCCAGCAGCCCGAGGATGGCGGGGCAAGAGCGGACCCAGTACTTC	CASSPRMAGQERTQYF
TRBV19	TRBJ1-2	-	TRBD1	TGTGCCAGTAGTATAGATGGGACAGGGGGCCACTATGGCTACACCTTC	CASSIDGTGGHYGYTF
TRBV28	TRBJ2-1	-	-	TGTGCCAGCAGTTTTTCGGATGAGCAGTTCTTC	CASSFSDEQFF